The entry below describes one T cell receptor beta chain. Its specificity is unknown. Assay used: immunoSEQ multiplex PCR; TCRdb lists only in-frame clones, some missing. The sample carries 100,000 or so clones, around 90% recorded once. The sample originates from a study of T cell responses to AZD1222 COVID-19 vaccine. Points from the study as a whole: Scientists sampled the repertoires only once the peak T cell response had passed. Spike-specific TCR breadth and depth went up after people got two AZD1222 doses. The donor group comprised mostly white British people and more females; the analysis possibly underestimated clonal diversity.

The germline gives CDR1 MRHNA, CDR2 SNTAGT. CDR3 length: 15 residues. Trimming removed 8 bases at V and 5 bases at J, with 21 bases between. This TCR came from an adult in good health. Specimen: peripheral blood, collected on day 0 of AZD1222 vaccination. The V gene is TRBV6-4, the J gene TRBJ1-2; TRBD1 might be the D (6 bases). In nucleotides, the CDR3 is TGTGCCAGCCCGAGGGGGACGAAGAAAGGATATGGCTACACCTTC. It yields the protein CASPRGTKKGYGYTF.